This record concerns one TCR beta chain sequence. The entry originates in a study of radiotherapy plus CTLA-4 blockade in lung cancer. Across the whole study: Of all patients, about 17% responded objectively and approximately 30% showed disease control.

Measured with immunoSEQ multiplex PCR; TCRdb has only the in-frame clones, and not every one. The sample yields roughly 45,000 clones, roughly 60% seen once. Sequencing was performed on peripheral blood, taken from a patient treated with radiotherapy plus ipilimumab. The TCR originated in a human donor with non-small cell lung cancer who had a partial response to radiotherapy plus ipilimumab.

Here the CDR3 reads CASRSGAGQGEYGYTF. The CDR3 coding sequence is TGTGCCAGTAGGAGCGGAGCGGGACAAGGGGAATATGGCTACACCTTC. The chain joins TRBV19 to TRBJ1-2; D is possibly TRBD1 (6 bases). Trimming removed 6 bases from V and 5 bases from J, with 22 bases in between. The CDR3 has 16 amino acids. CDR1 is LNHDA and CDR2 is SQIVND in the germline V gene (reference sequence).